This T cell receptor (beta chain) was sequenced in a study of graft-versus-host responses after intestinal transplantation. Measured with immunoSEQ multiplex PCR; TCRdb has only the in-frame clones, and not every one. The sample has approximately 2,200 clones; roughly 75% are singletons. Processed graft tissue released its intraepithelial and lamina propria lymphocytes. Between the trimmed V and J ends, which lost 1 base and 3 bases, there was a span of 13 bases. Germline CDR1 is MNHNY and CDR2 is SVGAGI (reference sequence). CDR3 length equals 15 residues. Sequencing used ileum tissue, obtained 18 days after transplant. The chain employs TRBV6-6 and TRBJ2-7; a weak D match, TRBD1 (6 bases). The source is a human patient who received an intestinal transplant, so some T cells may come from the graft donor. The DNA of the CDR3 is TGTGCCAGCAGTTACTTGCGGACAGCTTTCTACGAGCAGTACTTC. Protein: CASSYLRTAFYEQYF.